The clone carrying this TCR beta chain came up a few times. Its matching antigen is unknown. The data were obtained in a study of T cell responses to AZD1222 COVID-19 vaccine. Points from the study as a whole: Repertoires were sampled only after the peak T cell response. Epitopes outside B.1.351 and B.1.1.7 mutated regions reportedly drew nearly half of spike TCRs.

TCRdb's table, derived via immunoSEQ multiplex PCR, lists solely in-frame clones and lacks some. Of around 80,000 clones in the sample, over 75% were seen once. Some second doses came at about 4 weeks and others at about 12 weeks; these were pooled. The ends were cut back, 5 bases at V and 1 base at J, with 14 bases in the middle. The CDR3 has 15 amino acids. Germline-derived CDR1 and CDR2 are SGHVS and FQNEAQ. The clonotype was recovered from an adult who received the AZD1222 COVID-19 vaccine. The chain joins TRBV7-8 to TRBJ1-1; D uncertain. The sample was peripheral blood, taken 28 days after the second AZD1222 dose. CDR3 loop: CASSPGVRTNTEAFF. In nucleotides, the CDR3 is TGTGCCAGCAGCCCTGGGGTAAGGACGAACACTGAAGCTTTCTTT.